These 18 T cell receptor beta chains came from one sample sequenced in a study of blood T cell repertoires in COVID-19. This table comes from immunoSEQ multiplex PCR, and its TCRdb copy is limited to in-frame clones, with some not included. The table lists about 180,000 clones, roughly 85% of them singletons. The sequencing sample was made of peripheral blood. All receptors come from a woman older than 75 with active or convalescent COVID-19.

The CDR3 DNA reads TGTGCCAGTAGTCCGGGGACAGCGGAGACCCAGTACTTC. Translated: CASSPGTAETQYF. The chain couples TRBV19 to TRBJ2-5; 7 nucleotides align to TRBD1. The CDR3 extends over 13 amino acids. V lost 5 bases to trimming and J lost 5 bases; unmatched junction nucleotides: 5. Germline CDR1 is LNHDA and CDR2 is SQIVND (reference sequence).

The chain joins TRBV5-1 to TRBJ2-5; D might be TRBD2 (5 bases). This CDR3 spans 18 amino acids. In germline, CDR1 is SGHRS, CDR2 YFSETQ. The V gene lost 4 bases and the J gene lost 4 bases, with 26 bases spanning the gap. CDR3 nucleotides: TGCGCCAGCAGCCTACTCGGGGTAGCCGGAGTAGTAGGAGAGACCCAGTACTTC. Amino acids: CASSLLGVAGVVGETQYF.

The CDR3 DNA sequence: TGTGCCAGCAGTGTAGCGGGGACTAGCGGCTACGAGCAGTACTTC. It translates to CASSVAGTSGYEQYF. The chain joins TRBV2 to TRBJ2-7; 11 nucleotides agree with TRBD2. V lost 4 bases and J lost 3; bases outside the gene matches: 5. The CDR3 spans 15 residues. Germline assignment: CDR1 SNHLY and CDR2 FYNNEI.

The rearrangement links TRBV7-9 to TRBJ2-1; tentatively, D is TRBD2 (5 bases). The V and J ends lost 5 bases and 11 bases respectively, with 13 bases between them. Germline V gives CDR1 SEHNR, CDR2 FQNEAQ (reference sequence). The CDR3 consists of 12 residues. DNA for the CDR3: TGTGCCAGCAGCCCCGCCGACTACCAGCAGTTCTTC. It codes for CASSPADYQQFF.

The chain joins TRBV3-1 (or the pseudogene TRBV3-2) to TRBJ2-7, with D perhaps matching TRBD2 (6 bases). Germline V CDR1 and CDR2: LGHDT, YNNKEL (reference sequence). Trimming shortened V by 0 bases and J by 2 bases, and 14 bases separated the two germline ends. The CDR3 totals 16 residues. The CDR3 DNA is TGTGCCAGCAGCCAAGATTGGGGGGAGACGCCCTACGAGCAGTACTTC. Its protein product is CASSQDWGETPYEQYF.

The J gene is TRBJ2-2, the V gene TRBV5-1; D gene ambiguous. Looked up from germline, CDR1 is SGHRS and CDR2 is YFSETQ. Trimming removed 0 bases at V and 4 bases at J, with 7 bases between. The CDR3 sequence is 14 residues long. CDR3 nucleotides: TGCGCCAGCAGCTTGGTGACAACCACCGGGGAGCTGTTTTTT. It codes for CASSLVTTTGELFF.

The table lists this clone with a few counts. The rearrangement links TRBV30 to TRBJ1-6; 8 bases agree with TRBD1. The CDR3 contains 14 residues. Germline values: CDR1 GTSNPN, CDR2 SVGIG (reference sequence). V lost 5 bases, J lost 3 bases, and 3 bases stayed unmatched. The chain's CDR3 is CAWGQGNYNSPLHF. The CDR3 coding sequence is TGTGCCTGGGGACAGGGCAACTATAATTCACCCCTCCACTTT. The complete variable domain, with remaining parts taken from reference TRBV30 and TRBJ1-6, reads SQTIHQWPATLVQPVGSPLSLECTVEGTSNPNLYWYRQAAGRGLQLLFYSVGIGQISSEVPQNLSASRPQDRQFILSSKKLLLSDSGFYLCAWGQGNYNSPLHFGNGTRLTVT.

The chain joins TRBV7-9 to TRBJ2-5; the D gene is possibly TRBD1 (6 bases). Trimming removed 3 bases at V and 4 bases at J, with 15 bases between. The length of the CDR3 is 15 residues. Germline V gene lookup returns CDR1 SEHNR and CDR2 FQNEAQ (reference sequence). The CDR3 protein is CASSFPFVGAETQYF. The CDR3, as DNA: TGTGCCAGCAGCTTTCCCTTTGTGGGGGCAGAGACCCAGTACTTC.

This clone was counted a single time. The chain recombines TRBV28 with TRBJ1-2, with a weak D call TRBD1 (5 bases). CDR3 length: 13 amino acids. Trimming cost V 9 bases and J 5 bases, with 16 bases left between them. Per germline, CDR1 MDHEN and CDR2 SYDVKM. The CDR3 region is CASLYSGGYGYTF. For the CDR3, the DNA is TGTGCCAGTCTTTATTCGGGGGGTTATGGCTACACCTTC.

In its sample, this clone was seen a few times. In DNA form, the CDR3 reads TGTGCCAGCAGCCTCGAGGGTCTAAGAGATACGCAGTATTTT. Its protein is CASSLEGLRDTQYF. V gene TRBV13 combines with J gene TRBJ2-3, with D possibly being TRBD2 (5 bases). V lost 5 bases to trimming and J lost 5 bases, with 14 bases between them. CDR3 length: 14 residues. Germline assignment: CDR1 PRHDT and CDR2 FYEKMQ (reference sequence). Full variable domain (rest looked up from reference TRBV13 and TRBJ2-3): AAGVIQSPRHLIKEKRETATLKCYPIPRHDTVYWYQQGPGQDPQFLISFYEKMQSDKGSIPDRFSAQQFSDYHSELNMSSLELGDSALYFCASSLEGLRDTQYFGPGTRLTVL.

The J gene is TRBJ2-5, the V gene TRBV5-1; D is uncertain. The length of the CDR3 is 12 residues. Germline V gene lookup returns CDR1 SGHRS and CDR2 YFSETQ. V gave up 0 bases and J gave up 5 bases, with 5 bases separating them. The CDR3: CASSLEEETQYF. The DNA of the CDR3 is TGCGCCAGCAGCTTGGAGGAGGAGACCCAGTACTTC.

The chain links TRBV7-8 to TRBJ1-1; D remains ambiguous. V was shortened by 2 bases and J by 3 bases, with 7 bases between the two germline ends. The CDR3 has 13 residues. Germline V gene sequence: CDR1 SGHVS, CDR2 FQNEAQ. The CDR3: CASSLIRDTEAFF. In nucleotides, the CDR3 is TGTGCCAGCAGCTTAATACGGGACACTGAAGCTTTCTTT.

This clone was seen a handful of times. This chain uses TRBV18 with TRBJ1-1; D is perhaps TRBD1 (6 bases). V lost 3 bases and J lost 4, with 9 bases in between. Germline CDR1 reads KGHSH; CDR2 reads LQKENI. This CDR3 is built from 13 residues. The CDR3 sequence: CASSPVQGTEAFF. As DNA, the CDR3 is TGTGCCAGCTCACCCGTACAGGGCACTGAAGCTTTCTTT.

Notes on this clone: Other DNA sequences in the sample encode the same CDR3. The V gene is TRBV5-1, the J gene TRBJ2-7; 10 bases map to TRBD2. CDR1 is SGHRS and CDR2 is YFSETQ in the germline V gene. The CDR3 spans 14 residues. V gave up 4 bases and J gave up 3 bases; unmatched junction bases: 4. The CDR3 nucleotides read TGCGCCAGCAGCCCCGGGACTAGCGTCTACGAGCAGTACTTC. Its protein product is CASSPGTSVYEQYF.

The sample holds a few counts of this clone. This chain joins TRBV2 and TRBJ1-2; D not certain. The germline V and J ends were trimmed by 8 bases and 8 bases, with 15 bases remaining between them. This CDR3 region has 12 residues. Per the germline V gene, CDR1 is SNHLY and CDR2 is FYNNEI. CDR3 in DNA: TGTGCCAGCGAGGAGTATACCGGGGGCTACACCTTC. This translates into CASEEYTGGYTF.

This sequence joins TRBV28 and TRBJ2-3; the D is unclear. The germline gives CDR1 MDHEN, CDR2 SYDVKM. V shed 6 bases and J shed 2 bases, with 9 bases lying between them. The CDR3 consists of 13 residues. The CDR3 region has the DNA TGTGCCAGCAGCCGAGGCCCCACAGATACGCAGTATTTT. This gives the protein CASSRGPTDTQYF.

This clone was observed a handful of times. The chain combines TRBV11-3 with TRBJ1-4; D is ambiguous. Between the trimmed V and J ends, which lost 7 bases and 0 bases, there was a span of 18 bases. This CDR3 is built from 17 residues. Germline CDR1 and CDR2: SGHNT and YENEEA. This CDR3 is CASTLKHSQATNEKLFF. The DNA for the CDR3 is TGTGCCAGCACCCTCAAACATTCACAAGCAACTAATGAAAAACTGTTTTTT. Using reference TRBV11-3 and TRBJ1-4 for the parts outside the CDR3, the full variable domain is EAGVVQSPRYKIIEKKQPVAFWCNPISGHNTLYWYLQNLGQGPELLIRYENEEAVDDSQLPKDRFSAERLKGVDSTLKIQPAELGDSAVYLCASTLKHSQATNEKLFFGSGTQLSVL.

The gene calls are TRBV7-3 and TRBJ1-1; D possibly corresponds to TRBD1 (5 bases). Trimming left V 5 bases short and J 5 bases short, with 12 bases between. This CDR3 has 13 amino acids. Germline V CDR1 and CDR2: SGHTA, FQGTGA. CDR3 nucleotide sequence: TGTGCCAGCAGCCCAGGGTTCAGGACTGAAGCTTTCTTT. This codes for CASSPGFRTEAFF.